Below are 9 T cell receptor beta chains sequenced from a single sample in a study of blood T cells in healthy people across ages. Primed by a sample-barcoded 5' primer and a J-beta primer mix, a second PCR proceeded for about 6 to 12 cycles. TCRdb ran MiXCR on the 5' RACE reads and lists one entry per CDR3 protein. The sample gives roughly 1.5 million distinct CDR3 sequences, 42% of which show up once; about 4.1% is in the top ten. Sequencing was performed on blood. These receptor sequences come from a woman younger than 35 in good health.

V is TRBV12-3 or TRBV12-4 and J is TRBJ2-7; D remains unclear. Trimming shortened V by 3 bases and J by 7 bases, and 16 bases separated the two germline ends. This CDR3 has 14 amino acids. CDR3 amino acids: CASSFLDWLGEQYF. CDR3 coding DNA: TGTGCCAGCAGTTTCCTCGACTGGCTGGGGGAGCAGTACTTC.

The CDR3 protein is CSPEGLAGRNEQFF. DNA for the CDR3: TGCAGCCCCGAGGGTCTAGCGGGGAGGAATGAGCAGTTCTTC. The V call is TRBV29-1, the J call TRBJ2-1; 9 nucleotides align to TRBD2. Germline CDR1 SQVTM, CDR2 ANQGSEA. J gave up 7 bases and V 8 bases, and 12 bases lay outside the gene matches. The length of the CDR3 is 14 residues.

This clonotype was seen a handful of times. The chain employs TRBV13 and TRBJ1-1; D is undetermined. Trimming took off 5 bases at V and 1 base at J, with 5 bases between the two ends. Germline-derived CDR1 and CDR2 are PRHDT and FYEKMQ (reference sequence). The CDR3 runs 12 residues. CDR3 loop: CASSVQNTEAFF. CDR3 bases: TGTGCCAGCAGCGTGCAGAACACTGAAGCTTTCTTT.

The CDR3 DNA sequence: TGTGCCAGCAGCTTAAGGGGACGTCGGGTTCTTGTCGGGACCCAGCATTTT. This sequence encodes CASSLRGRRVLVGTQHF. This rearrangement joins TRBV7-8 to TRBJ1-5, with D perhaps TRBD1 (5 bases). This CDR3 has 17 amino acids. The V end was cut by 2 bases, the J end by 11 bases, with 25 bases between. Germline CDR1 reads SGHVS; CDR2 reads FQNEAQ.

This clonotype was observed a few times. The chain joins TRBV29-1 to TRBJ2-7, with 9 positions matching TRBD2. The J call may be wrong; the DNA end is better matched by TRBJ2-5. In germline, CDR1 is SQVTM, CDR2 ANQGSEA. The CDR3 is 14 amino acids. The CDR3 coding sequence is TGCAGCGCCGGCGGCGGGGGGGAACAAGAGACCCAGTACTTC. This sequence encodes CSAGGGGEQETQYF.

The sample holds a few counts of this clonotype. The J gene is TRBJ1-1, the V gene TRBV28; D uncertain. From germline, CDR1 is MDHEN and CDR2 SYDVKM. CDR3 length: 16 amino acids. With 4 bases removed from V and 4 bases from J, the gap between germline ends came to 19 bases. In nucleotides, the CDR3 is TGTGCCAGCAGTTGGTCCCATCGCCGACCGGGCACTGAAGCTTTCTTT. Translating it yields CASSWSHRRPGTEAFF.

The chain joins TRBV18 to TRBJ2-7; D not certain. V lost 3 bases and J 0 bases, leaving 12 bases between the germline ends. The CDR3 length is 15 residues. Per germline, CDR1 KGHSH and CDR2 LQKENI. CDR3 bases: TGTGCCAGCTCACCGAATGCGGACCCCTCCTACGAGCAGTACTTC. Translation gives CASSPNADPSYEQYF.

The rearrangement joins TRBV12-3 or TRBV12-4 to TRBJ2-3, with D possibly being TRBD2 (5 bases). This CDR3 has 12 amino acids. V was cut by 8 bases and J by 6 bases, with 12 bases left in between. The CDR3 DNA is TGTGCCAGCCGAGGGTATCAGGATACGCAGTATTTT. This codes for CASRGYQDTQYF.

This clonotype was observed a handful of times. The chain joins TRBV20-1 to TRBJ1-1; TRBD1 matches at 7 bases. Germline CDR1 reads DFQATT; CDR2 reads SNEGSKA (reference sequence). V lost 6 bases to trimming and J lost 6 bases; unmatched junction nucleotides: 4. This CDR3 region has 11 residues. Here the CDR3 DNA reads TGCAGTGCCGGCAGGGGGGCTGAAGCTTTCTTT. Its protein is CSAGRGAEAFF.